The next 11 T cell receptor beta chains were all read from a single sample in a study of T cell responses to AZD1222 COVID-19 vaccine. The assay was immunoSEQ multiplex PCR, and TCRdb's table has in-frame clones only and misses some. The sample has roughly 120,000 clones, about 80% seen once. The source was peripheral blood, collected on day 0 of AZD1222 vaccination. These TCRs come from an adult in good health.

The chain is built from TRBV9 and TRBJ2-3, with D unresolved. V was shortened by 2 bases and J by 2 bases, with 6 bases between the two germline ends. The CDR3 consists of 13 residues. Per germline, CDR1 SGDLS and CDR2 YYNGEE. The CDR3 sequence is CASSVLTTDTQYF. Here the CDR3 DNA reads TGTGCCAGCAGCGTCCTGACCACAGATACGCAGTATTTT.

CDR3 nucleotides: TGTGCCAGCAGCCAGGAGGGTCCCCAGCATTTT. Translation gives CASSQEGPQHF. V usage is TRBV7-9 and J usage is TRBJ1-5; D is unresolved. The V gene lost 5 bases and the J gene lost 10 bases, with 9 bases spanning the gap. CDR1 and CDR2 (germline): SEHNR, FQNEAQ (reference sequence). The CDR3 is 11 amino acids. The complete variable domain, with remaining parts taken from reference TRBV7-9 and TRBJ1-5, reads DTGVSQNPRHKITKRGQNVTFRCDPISEHNRLYWYRQTLGQGPEFLTYFQNEAQLEKSRLLSDRFSAERPKGSFSTLEIQRTEQGDSAMYLCASSQEGPQHFGDGTRLSIL.

V usage is TRBV7-8 and J usage is TRBJ2-1, with 12 bases that match TRBD2. Trimming at V came to 5 bases and at J to 9 bases, leaving 11 bases not matched to a gene. The germline V gene encodes CDR1 SGHVS and CDR2 FQNEAQ. There are 16 residues in the CDR3. CDR3 coding DNA: TGTGCCAGCAGCCCGCGGGCTAGCGGGGGGGCCGCTGAGCAGTTCTTC. It yields the protein CASSPRASGGAAEQFF. The entire variable domain, with the rest obtained from reference TRBV7-8 and TRBJ2-1, is as follows: GAGVSQSPRYKVAKRGQDVALRCDPISGHVSLFWYQQALGQGPEFLTYFQNEAQLDKSGLPSDRFFAERPEGSVSTLKIQRTQQEDSAVYLCASSPRASGGAAEQFFGPGTRLTVL.

J is TRBJ1-1 and V is TRBV27, with D perhaps matching TRBD1 (6 bases). The CDR3 is 13 residues long. V lost 5 bases to trimming and J lost 1 base, with 8 bases between them. Germline CDR1 reads MNHEY; CDR2 reads SMNVEV (reference sequence). CDR3 coding DNA: TGTGCCAGCAGTGTGACAGGGAACACTGAAGCTTTCTTT. It translates to CASSVTGNTEAFF.

This clone was recorded only once. J is TRBJ2-5 and V is TRBV6-2 or TRBV6-3; tentative D call: TRBD1 (7 bases). This CDR3 is 14 amino acids long. CDR1 is MNHEY and CDR2 is SVGEGT in the germline V gene. V was cut by 3 bases and J by 9 bases, with 17 bases left in between. For the CDR3, the DNA is TGTGCCAGCAGTTATGGGGACGCAGGGGGGTCCCAGTACTTC. Protein: CASSYGDAGGSQYF.

The V call is TRBV7-2, the J call TRBJ1-6; possibly TRBD1 for D (5 bases). The CDR3 has 13 residues. The ends were cut back, 6 bases at V and 9 bases at J, with 12 bases in the middle. Germline V CDR1 and CDR2: SGHTA, FQGNSA. The CDR3 sequence is CASRDDGGSPLHF. The CDR3 DNA sequence: TGTGCCAGCAGGGACGATGGGGGTTCACCCCTCCACTTT.

This sequence joins TRBV7-2 and TRBJ2-7; possible D gene TRBD2, 6 bases. This CDR3 has 13 amino acids. Between the trimmed V and J ends, which lost 7 bases and 6 bases, there was a span of 16 bases. Per the germline V gene, CDR1 is SGHTA and CDR2 is FQGNSA. CDR3: CASKVFGGGEQYF. The CDR3 nucleotides are TGTGCCAGCAAAGTATTCGGGGGTGGCGAGCAGTACTTC.

The gene calls are TRBV2 and TRBJ2-7, with 12 bases identical to TRBD2. The CDR3 contains 14 residues. The V gene end was trimmed by 4 bases and the J gene end by 3 bases; junction bases not matched to a gene: 1. CDR1 is SNHLY, CDR2 FYNNEI, per germline. CDR3 sequence reads: CASSGTSGDYEQYF. For the CDR3, the DNA is TGTGCCAGCAGTGGGACTAGCGGGGACTACGAGCAGTACTTC. Complete variable domain (other parts from reference TRBV2 and TRBJ2-7): EPEVTQTPSHQVTQMGQEVILRCVPISNHLYFYWYRQILGQKVEFLVSFYNNEISEKSEIFDDQFSVERPDGSNFTLKIRSTKLEDSAMYFCASSGTSGDYEQYFGPGTRLTVT.

This rearrangement joins TRBV11-3 to TRBJ2-1; 11 bases line up with TRBD2. Looked up from germline, CDR1 is SGHNT and CDR2 is YENEEA. J lost 10 bases, V lost 4 bases, and 9 bases had no gene match. The CDR3 length is 15 residues. CDR3 sequence reads: CASSSGLAGTREQFF. CDR3 in DNA: TGTGCCAGCAGCTCTGGACTAGCGGGCACTAGGGAGCAGTTCTTC.

V and J are TRBV19 and TRBJ1-1; no clear D. This CDR3 contains 13 residues. The germline gives CDR1 LNHDA, CDR2 SQIVND (reference sequence). V shed 6 bases and J shed 1 base, with 9 bases lying between them. The CDR3 region is CASSWQTNTEAFF. CDR3 in DNA: TGTGCCAGTAGCTGGCAGACGAACACTGAAGCTTTCTTT.

V and J are TRBV28 and TRBJ1-3; weak D call: TRBD1 (5 bases). Trimming left V 5 bases short and J 0 bases short, with 17 bases between. Germline V gives CDR1 MDHEN, CDR2 SYDVKM. This CDR3 region has 17 residues. In DNA form, the CDR3 reads TGTGCCAGCAGTCTATCTGGGGGTGCACACTCTGGAAACACCATATATTTT. This translates into CASSLSGGAHSGNTIYF.